These 32 T cell receptor beta chains were all obtained from the same sample, sequenced in a study of shared clonotypes between healthy human individuals. Sequencing was performed with immunoSEQ multiplex PCR; in TCRdb, only in-frame clones are kept and a portion is missing. The sample shows roughly 2.2 million clones, approximately 95% of them seen only once. Material for sequencing was naive CD4+ T cells from PBMCs. Stated subset: CD45RA+ positively selected. Receptors originate from a young man in good health. Some clones in this sample may be carry-over from other donors' samples.

The gene calls are TRBV5-6 and TRBJ2-7, with D perhaps matching TRBD1 or TRBD2 (7 bases each). V lost 5 bases, J lost 6 bases, and 12 bases lay in between. This CDR3 is 12 amino acids long. Germline-derived CDR1 and CDR2 are SGHDT and YYEEEE. The CDR3 protein is CASRGRGGEQYF. CDR3 sequence (DNA): TGTGCCAGCAGGGGCAGGGGGGGCGAGCAGTACTTC.

The chain links TRBV4-2 to TRBJ2-5, with D perhaps matching TRBD1 (8 bases). The germline gives CDR1 LGHNA, CDR2 YNFKEQ. The CDR3 is 18 residues long. The germline V and J ends were trimmed by 0 bases and 3 bases, with 20 bases remaining between them. CDR3 residues: CASSQDGRGLGREETQYF. CDR3 sequence (DNA): TGTGCCAGCAGCCAAGATGGCAGGGGGCTTGGGAGGGAAGAGACCCAGTACTTC.

V and J are TRBV5-1 and TRBJ2-3, with D possibly matching TRBD1 (6 bases). The germline gives CDR1 SGHRS, CDR2 YFSETQ. The CDR3 covers 14 residues. Trimming took off 6 bases at V and 6 bases at J, with 17 bases between the two ends. CDR3 DNA sequence: TGCGCCAGCACCAGGAATTTAAGGGGGGATACGCAGTATTTT. Translating gives CASTRNLRGDTQYF.

The chain recombines TRBV28 with TRBJ1-1; D uncertain. Trimming shortened V by 5 bases and J by 2 bases, and 12 bases separated the two germline ends. The length of the CDR3 is 14 residues. Germline V lookup: CDR1 MDHEN, CDR2 SYDVKM. The CDR3 sequence: CASSGPTPNTEAFF. In DNA, the CDR3 is TGTGCCAGCAGTGGGCCCACCCCCAACACTGAAGCTTTCTTT. The variable domain in full, with the rest retrieved from reference TRBV28 and TRBJ1-1, is DVKVTQSSRYLVKRTGEKVFLECVQDMDHENMFWYRQDPGLGLRLIYFSYDVKMKEKGDIPEGYSVSREKKERFSLILESASTNQTSMYLCASSGPTPNTEAFFGQGTRLTVV.

The chain carries TRBV18 and TRBJ2-7; D gene unclear. The germline gives CDR1 KGHSH, CDR2 LQKENI. With 0 bases removed from V and 6 bases from J, the gap between germline ends came to 9 bases. The CDR3 consists of 13 residues. In DNA, the CDR3 is TGTGCCAGCTCACCACCGGAACGACGCGAGCAGTACTTC. Protein: CASSPPERREQYF. Complete variable domain (other parts from reference TRBV18 and TRBJ2-7): NAGVMQNPRHLVRRRGQEARLRCSPMKGHSHVYWYRQLPEEGLKFMVYLQKENIIDESGMPKERFSAEFPKEGPSILRIQQVVRGDSAAYFCASSPPERREQYFGPGTRLTVT.

The chain carries TRBV5-1 and TRBJ1-5; a possible D gene is TRBD1 (5 bases). This CDR3 has 13 residues. Germline V gives CDR1 SGHRS, CDR2 YFSETQ. Trimming removed 0 bases at V and 9 bases at J, with 10 bases between. As DNA, the CDR3 is TGCGCCAGCAGCTTGGACGGGGACGGGCCCCAGCATTTT. Amino acid sequence: CASSLDGDGPQHF.

This clone was found once. V gene TRBV4-1 combines with J gene TRBJ2-3, with D perhaps TRBD1 (6 bases). Germline values: CDR1 MGHRA, CDR2 YSYEKL. The V end lost 4 bases, the J end lost 0 bases, and 8 bases lay between the germline ends. The CDR3 spans 14 residues. CDR3 amino acids: CASSRTVSTDTQYF. The CDR3 nucleotides are TGCGCCAGCAGCCGGACAGTTAGCACAGATACGCAGTATTTT.

Turning to this clone: The same CDR3 arises from other DNA sequences in this sample as well. V usage is TRBV6-5 and J usage is TRBJ2-2; D may be TRBD1 (5 bases). The V and J ends lost 2 bases and 6 bases respectively, with 7 bases between them. Germline V gene data show CDR1 as MNHEY and CDR2 as SVGAGI. The CDR3 has 13 residues. CDR3 sequence reads: CASSYRGPGELFF. DNA of the CDR3: TGTGCCAGCAGTTACAGGGGTCCCGGGGAGCTGTTTTTT.

The genes are TRBV28 and TRBJ1-1; perhaps TRBD1 as D (5 bases). The CDR3 runs to 15 residues. The V and J ends lost 7 bases and 7 bases respectively, with 22 bases between them. The germline CDR1 and CDR2 sequences are MDHEN and SYDVKM. In DNA, the CDR3 is TGTGCCAGCAATGTTATTGGGGGGAGGCTGGGTGAAGCTTTCTTT. It yields the protein CASNVIGGRLGEAFF.

The rearrangement links TRBV4-1 to TRBJ2-5; D gene ambiguous. The length of the CDR3 is 16 residues. V was trimmed by 0 bases and J by 1 base, leaving 12 bases between them. Germline CDR1 is MGHRA and CDR2 is YSYEKL. The CDR3 reads CASSQDGPQLQETQYF. Written as DNA, the CDR3 is TGCGCCAGCAGCCAAGATGGGCCACAACTCCAAGAGACCCAGTACTTC.

This clone was detected only once. J is TRBJ2-5 and V is TRBV18; a possible D gene is TRBD2 (5 bases). Germline CDR1 is KGHSH and CDR2 is LQKENI. The CDR3 is made up of 15 amino acids. Trimming shortened V by 6 bases and J by 5 bases, and 19 bases separated the two germline ends. CDR3 amino acids: CASSPEGRRPETQYF. The DNA of the CDR3 is TGTGCCAGCTCGCCCGAGGGCAGGAGGCCGGAGACCCAGTACTTC.

The rearrangement joins TRBV11-2 to TRBJ2-1; D is perhaps TRBD2 (7 bases). There are 14 residues in the CDR3. With 4 bases removed from V and 7 bases from J, the gap between germline ends came to 14 bases. Germline V CDR1 and CDR2: SGHAT, FQNNGV. The CDR3 here is CASSWGGSGNEQFF. Here the CDR3 DNA reads TGTGCCAGCAGCTGGGGGGGCAGCGGGAATGAGCAGTTCTTC.

The CDR3 bases are TGTGCCAGCAGTCTTCCCCGGGGGGGCAATCAGCCCCAGCATTTT. Encoded protein: CASSLPRGGNQPQHF. J is TRBJ1-5 and V is TRBV28, with D tentatively TRBD1 (5 bases). This CDR3 is built from 15 residues. The germline V gene has CDR1 MDHEN and CDR2 SYDVKM. Trimming took 5 bases from V and 2 from J, leaving 13 bases between them. The full variable domain, with the rest looked up from reference TRBV28 and TRBJ1-5, is DVKVTQSSRYLVKRTGEKVFLECVQDMDHENMFWYRQDPGLGLRLIYFSYDVKMKEKGDIPEGYSVSREKKERFSLILESASTNQTSMYLCASSLPRGGNQPQHFGDGTRLSIL.

CDR3 DNA: TGTGCCAGCAGCTGGGCCCCCGAGGGGGGGTACGAGCAGTACTTC. Translated, it gives CASSWAPEGGYEQYF. J is TRBJ2-7 and V is TRBV4-2; a possible D gene is TRBD2 (7 bases). Trimming removed 5 bases from V and 4 bases from J, with 18 bases in between. CDR3 length: 15 amino acids. CDR1 and CDR2 (germline): LGHNA, YNFKEQ.

This rearrangement joins TRBV7-9 to TRBJ2-4; D tentatively reads TRBD1 or TRBD2 (5 bases each). Germline CDR1 SEHNR, CDR2 FQNEAQ (reference sequence). V gave up 5 bases and J gave up 0 bases, with 14 bases separating them. The length of the CDR3 is 16 residues. For the CDR3, the DNA is TGTGCCAGCAGCACCCCCGGGGCGGGAGCCAAAAACATTCAGTACTTC. Protein: CASSTPGAGAKNIQYF.

This clone was counted once. The chain employs TRBV5-1 and TRBJ2-7, with a possible D match to TRBD1 (6 bases). Between the trimmed V and J ends, which lost 5 bases and 0 bases, there was a span of 12 bases. The CDR3 is 14 amino acids. Germline V gene lookup returns CDR1 SGHRS and CDR2 YFSETQ. The CDR3 loop reads CASRTGTTSYEQYF. In DNA, the CDR3 is TGCGCCAGCAGGACAGGAACCACCTCCTACGAGCAGTACTTC.

The chain recombines TRBV27 with TRBJ2-5, with 11 bases matching TRBD2. V shed 6 bases and J 5 bases; nucleotides not matched to a gene: 8. The CDR3 loop spans 15 amino acids. CDR1 MNHEY and CDR2 SMNVEV come from the germline V gene (reference sequence). The DNA of the CDR3 is TGTGCCAGCAGATCGACTAGCGGGAACTGGGAGACCCAGTACTTC. Its protein product is CASRSTSGNWETQYF.

The genes are TRBV18 and TRBJ2-1, with D possibly being TRBD2 (5 bases). The CDR3 is 16 amino acids. V dropped 0 bases and J dropped 5 bases, with 14 bases sitting between them. Germline CDR1 KGHSH, CDR2 LQKENI. The CDR3 reads CASSPPDSLGHNEQFF. The CDR3 coding sequence is TGTGCCAGCTCACCACCGGACTCTCTGGGCCACAATGAGCAGTTCTTC.

With regard to this clone: Its ends do not fully match the called genes, so a read error is possible. This chain links TRBV18 with TRBJ1-2, with TRBD1 matching over 7 bases. Germline CDR1 reads KGHSH; CDR2 reads LQKENI. The CDR3 loop spans 14 amino acids. The chain's CDR3 is CARSPLRGEYGYTF. The CDR3 DNA is TGTGCCCGCTCACCACTCAGGGGGGAGTATGGCTACACCTTC.

The rearrangement joins TRBV27 to TRBJ2-2; possibly TRBD1 for D (6 bases). CDR3 length: 19 residues. Germline values: CDR1 MNHEY, CDR2 SMNVEV (reference sequence). Between the trimmed V and J ends, which lost 2 bases and 1 base, there was a span of 20 bases. The CDR3 DNA reads as TGTGCCAGCAGTTTACGAACGACAGGAGCCCCAGTGAACACCGGGGAGCTGTTTTTT. This codes for CASSLRTTGAPVNTGELFF.

V gene TRBV7-9 combines with J gene TRBJ1-2; D remains unclear. The CDR3 spans 16 residues. Trimming took 0 bases from V and 0 from J, leaving 11 bases between them. Germline V gene lookup returns CDR1 SEHNR and CDR2 FQNEAQ (reference sequence). CDR3 sequence reads: CASSLAESVANYGYTF. The CDR3 coding sequence is TGTGCCAGCAGCTTAGCGGAGTCCGTAGCTAACTATGGCTACACCTTC.

This clone has just a few counts. The chain has TRBV7-9 and TRBJ1-1; 9 nucleotides line up with TRBD1. CDR1 and CDR2 (germline): SEHNR, FQNEAQ (reference sequence). V dropped 3 bases and J dropped 9; count of bases not matched to a gene: 5. The CDR3 extends over 13 amino acids. CDR3 in amino acids: CASSLGTGRQAFF. CDR3 DNA: TGTGCCAGCAGCTTGGGGACAGGGCGTCAAGCTTTCTTT.

The J gene is TRBJ1-6, the V gene TRBV28; D possibly corresponds to TRBD1 (5 bases). The CDR3 loop spans 15 amino acids. Trimming shortened V by 5 bases and J by 0 bases, and 8 bases separated the two germline ends. The germline gives CDR1 MDHEN, CDR2 SYDVKM. The CDR3 spells CASSTQASYNSPLHF. CDR3 bases: TGTGCCAGCAGTACACAGGCCTCCTATAATTCACCCCTCCACTTT.

CDR3 region: CASSRGSTLSSYNEQFF. Written as DNA, the CDR3 is TGTGCCAGTAGTAGGGGCTCAACACTAAGCTCCTACAATGAGCAGTTCTTC. The chain links TRBV19 to TRBJ2-1; a weak D match, TRBD1 (5 bases). V lost 4 bases, J lost 0 bases, and 16 bases lay in between. Per germline, CDR1 LNHDA and CDR2 SQIVND (reference sequence). The CDR3 covers 17 residues.

This chain uses TRBV18 with TRBJ2-5; a weak D match, TRBD2 (5 bases). Deletions cut 4 bases from V and 1 base from J, with 13 bases between. This CDR3 spans 15 amino acids. Per germline, CDR1 KGHSH and CDR2 LQKENI. The CDR3 nucleotides read TGTGCCAGCTCACAGGACTCCCCCCTCCAAGAGACCCAGTACTTC. Translation: CASSQDSPLQETQYF.

This clone has only one observation. V and J are TRBV7-6 and TRBJ2-3; D gene unclear. The CDR3 has 12 amino acids. V was trimmed by 3 bases and J by 6 bases, leaving 7 bases between them. The germline CDR1 and CDR2 sequences are SGHVS and FNYEAQ. The CDR3 DNA follows: TGTGCCAGCAGCTTGGCCCTGGATACGCAGTATTTT. The encoded protein is CASSLALDTQYF.

A note on this clone: Other nucleotide sequences from this sample produce the same CDR3. The gene calls are TRBV28 and TRBJ2-3; TRBD2 matches at 11 bases. Germline values: CDR1 MDHEN, CDR2 SYDVKM. The CDR3 sequence is 16 residues long. The ends lost 4 bases at V and 0 bases at J; junction bases unmatched: 3. The CDR3 bases are TGTGCCAGCAGTTCGGGGACTAGCGGTAGCACAGATACGCAGTATTTT. This translates into CASSSGTSGSTDTQYF.

V usage is TRBV27 and J usage is TRBJ2-3, with 15 bases lining up with TRBD2. The ends lost 5 bases at V and 3 bases at J; junction bases unmatched: 3. This CDR3 has 16 residues. Per the germline V gene, CDR1 is MNHEY and CDR2 is SMNVEV (reference sequence). CDR3 DNA sequence: TGTGCCAGCAGTCCGGGACTAGCGGGAGGAACAGATACGCAGTATTTT. Translating it yields CASSPGLAGGTDTQYF.

This chain uses TRBV9 with TRBJ2-7, with 9 bases that match TRBD2. There are 17 residues in the CDR3. The J segment lost 0 bases and the V segment lost 0 bases, leaving 7 bases of the junction unmatched. Germline lookup yields CDR1 SGDLS and CDR2 YYNGEE. The CDR3 sequence is CASSVGGPSGNSYEQYF. The CDR3 coding sequence is TGTGCCAGCAGCGTAGGGGGCCCTAGCGGGAACTCCTACGAGCAGTACTTC.

Notes on this clone: Other DNA sequences in this sample translate to the same CDR3. The chain links TRBV15 to TRBJ1-5; no clear D gene. V lost 0 bases, J lost 6 bases, and 6 bases lay in between. CDR1 and CDR2 from the germline V gene are LNHNV and YYDKDF (reference sequence). The CDR3 contains 13 residues. CDR3 residues: CATSRDRAQPQHF. CDR3 nucleotides: TGTGCCACCAGCAGAGATCGGGCTCAGCCCCAGCATTTT. Filled out from reference TRBV15 and TRBJ1-5, the complete variable domain reads DAMVIQNPRYQVTQFGKPVTLSCSQTLNHNVMYWYQQKSSQAPKLLFHYYDKDFNNEADTPDNFQSRRPNTSFCFLDIRSPGLGDTAMYLCATSRDRAQPQHFGDGTRLSIL.

The chain uses TRBV28 and TRBJ2-3, with TRBD2 matching over 11 bases. CDR1 is MDHEN and CDR2 is SYDVKM in the germline V gene. The junction had 10 bases not matched to a gene; V was cut back by 5 bases and J by 3 bases. The CDR3 length is 17 residues. As DNA, the CDR3 is TGTGCCAGCAGTCGCGGCGGGGGACTAGCGGTAACAGATACGCAGTATTTT. Translating gives CASSRGGGLAVTDTQYF. The full variable domain, rest sourced from reference TRBV28 and TRBJ2-3, is DVKVTQSSRYLVKRTGEKVFLECVQDMDHENMFWYRQDPGLGLRLIYFSYDVKMKEKGDIPEGYSVSREKKERFSLILESASTNQTSMYLCASSRGGGLAVTDTQYFGPGTRLTVL.

This chain uses TRBV11-2 with TRBJ2-7, with a tentative D call TRBD1 (5 bases). Trimming left V 2 bases short and J 2 bases short, with 13 bases between. The CDR3 spans 15 residues. CDR1 is SGHAT and CDR2 is FQNNGV in the germline V gene. The CDR3 DNA sequence: TGTGCCAGCAGCTTACGGACACTTCCGACCTACGAGCAGTACTTC. It translates to CASSLRTLPTYEQYF.